Below, one T cell receptor (beta chain) is given with its context. These data originate in a study of T cell changes during pregnancy in multiple sclerosis. V lost 6 bases and J 5 bases, leaving 13 bases between the germline ends. Germline loops: CDR1 SEHNR, CDR2 FQNEAQ (reference sequence). The CDR3 contains 13 residues. Using immunoSEQ multiplex PCR, the repertoire was profiled, and TCRdb retains in-frame clones only, with some absent. The table includes under 65,000 clones, 91% detected once. This clonotype was sampled from a female donor in good health, enrolled as a control in a pregnancy study. The material was peripheral blood, obtained after pregnancy. The chain employs TRBV7-9 and TRBJ2-5, with D perhaps matching TRBD1 (5 bases). The CDR3 protein is CASSSGLQETQYF. The CDR3 DNA sequence: TGTGCCAGCAGTTCAGGGCTCCAGGAGACCCAGTACTTC.